This paragraph covers one T cell receptor beta chain sequence. Its antigen is still unknown. With unsorted samples, genomic DNA was obtained from 75 million to 90 million PBMCs. This entry comes from a study of shared clonotypes between healthy human individuals. Broader study findings: The represented genetic and exposure-history diversity was limited by the small number of donors. It was expected that sequencing depth would affect clonotype sharing among donors.

Produced via immunoSEQ multiplex PCR; TCRdb's table is partial and in-frame only. In the table there are about 500,000 clones, more than 70% of which are singletons. Germline V CDR1 and CDR2: SGHNT, YENEEA. The V end was cut by 7 bases, the J end by 12 bases, with 12 bases between. The CDR3 has 10 residues. The chain is built from TRBV11-3 and TRBJ1-1; D uncertain. This sequence originates from a woman aged 40 to 50 in good health. Some clones in this sample may be carry-over from other donors' samples. Sample: PBMCs. The CDR3 nucleotides read TGTGCCAGCAAACGGAGGGATCCTTTCTTT. Its translation is CASKRRDPFF. Based on the CDR3 plus reference TRBV11-3 and TRBJ1-1, the full variable domain is EAGVVQSPRYKIIEKKQPVAFWCNPISGHNTLYWYLQNLGQGPELLIRYENEEAVDDSQLPKDRFSAERLKGVDSTLKIQPAELGDSAVYLCASKRRDPFFGQGTRLTVV.